This T cell receptor beta chain was recovered during a study of T cell clusters in autoimmune cytopenias (dated by TCRdb to about 2019). The study in broad terms: Among healthy donor controls, the mean age was about 55 years, the median age was around 60 years, and about 50% of the roughly 40 were female. Per sample, TRB sequencing gave a median depth of approximately 52,000 reads and a median of about 2,500 distinct TRB clonotypes. Peripheral blood TRB and IGH repertoires were sequenced in autoimmune cytopenia patients at active disease and during treatment follow-up, alongside healthy, CLL and autoimmune hepatitis controls. The study was designed to test whether a disease-specific immune repertoire signature usable as a blood-based biomarker is carried by autoimmune cytopenia patients. For primary cytopenia, the controls were approximately 24 age-matched healthy donors, and for secondary cytopenia, the controls were over eleven age-matched CLL patients. Repertoires from autoimmune hepatitis patients were compared with those of about two dozen healthy donors matched for age and sex. Points the paper makes about the study in general: TRB repertoire shifts, with less even repertoires in secondary cytopenia and CLL, mostly reflected lymphoma bias rather than autoimmunity. In the comparison of secondary cytopenia with CLL, the cluster-lack signature was not observed, apparently because the dominant lymphoma-associated repertoire masked the signature. Healthy donors showed roughly 3-fold more exclusive TRB clusters than active autoimmune hepatitis patients, consistent with an autoimmunity-wide signature. The T cell clusters were only ever defined in silico, so experimental validation of their functional role was still needed. GLIPH results suggested that primary autoimmune cytopenia patients were missing physiological T cell clusters, with 50 or so clusters found only in healthy donors compared with some 17 found only in patients.

TRB rearrangements were amplified by multiplex PCR following a touch-down protocol, with the TRB-A and TRB-B primer pools mixed in one tube. Two consecutive PCR reactions with Phusion HS II polymerase added Illumina adapters and sample indices to the amplicons. The amplicons were purified from gel with the NucleoSpin Gel and PCR Clean-up kit, after which the amplicons were quantified by Qubit and checked for quality on an Agilent 2100 Bioanalyzer. Libraries were sequenced on an Illumina MiSeq using 600-cycle, single-indexed, paired-end runs. The original methods were these. TRB reads were aligned and assembled with MiXCR version 2.1.12 using the default MiXCR reference library. Each unique CDR3 nucleotide sequence defined a clone, and only productive sequences with at least two reads were analysed. Alpha-parameterized diversity profiles (alpha 0 to 5), including the Shannon (alpha 1) and Simpson (alpha 2) indices, were computed with an R script to assess repertoire diversity. Combinatorial TRB VJ usage was computed with the tcR package and compared between cohorts by principal component analysis with ade4. GLIPH clustering of TCRbeta CDR3s was carried out on cohort pairs matched by age and read depth, and cluster frequencies were compared by Wilcoxon test. TCRdb reprocessed the reads and provides one entry for every CDR3 protein sequence; no DNA is given. TCRdb assigned the V and J calls; the authors' analysis was not used. The sample table gives over 10,000 distinct CDR3 sequences. The top ten hold about a quarter of the sample.

As to this clonotype: Its binding antigen is unknown.

TRB amplification used about 0.25 ug of peripheral blood genomic DNA, tens of thousands of genome equivalents, per sample. The same specimen was also included in a second study, on T cell repertoires in aging, cancer and after chemotherapy. The second paper further reports: Donors spanned six age groups from 30 or younger to 70 or older, with at least three individuals per group. TCR repertoires from healthy donor controls were recorded over periods of several months to years and showed clear clonal overlap between repeated samplings. The full dataset contained around 8.2 million TCR reads. Significantly lower blood TCR diversity and higher clonality were observed in untreated patients with hematological or solid cancers than in age-matched healthy donors. In healthy donors, the drop in TCR diversity with age came mainly from a loss of richness, whereas in cancer patients a loss of evenness also played a part. Median generation probability increased over the chemotherapy interval in both cancer cohorts, suggesting repertoire reconstitution through rebound thymic output. According to the authors, the repertoire data do not permit conclusions about immunological memory after chemotherapy. Peripheral blood TCR beta repertoires from healthy donors and cancer patients were profiled to examine immunoaging and T cell reconstitution after chemotherapy. The cohort comprised 200 to 250 cancer patients, 94 with hematological and approximately 120 with solid cancers, plus 95 healthy donors as a reference group. MiXCR versions 2.12 and 3.0.5 were used to process the TRB sequences. The repertoire metrics were Shannon diversity, evenness, clonality (defined as one minus evenness), and alpha-parameterized diversity profiles covering alpha 0 to 5. Generation probabilities of clones in paired pre- and post-chemotherapy samples were computed with the IGoR algorithm.

The TCR originated in a human donor in good health. Sequences were obtained from peripheral blood.

The CDR3 protein is CAWSVIGVGEQFF. The rearranged chain carries TRBV30 and TRBJ2-1; the D call of TRBD1 rests on TCRdb alone, since no DNA is present to check it. The CDR3 runs 13 amino acids, cysteine and phenylalanine included. The DNA is unrecorded. CDR1 and CDR2 are read off the germline V gene (reference sequence) as GTSNPN and SVGIG.